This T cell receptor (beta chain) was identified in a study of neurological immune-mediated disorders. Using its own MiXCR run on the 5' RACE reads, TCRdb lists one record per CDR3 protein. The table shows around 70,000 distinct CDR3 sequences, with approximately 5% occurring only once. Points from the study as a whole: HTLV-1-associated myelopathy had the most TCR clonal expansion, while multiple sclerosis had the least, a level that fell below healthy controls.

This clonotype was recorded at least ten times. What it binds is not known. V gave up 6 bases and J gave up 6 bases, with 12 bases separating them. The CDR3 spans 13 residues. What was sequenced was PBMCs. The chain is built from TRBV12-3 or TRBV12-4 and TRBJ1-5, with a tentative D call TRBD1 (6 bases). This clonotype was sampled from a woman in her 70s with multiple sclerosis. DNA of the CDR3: TGTGCCAGCAGCTACAGGGCCGGTCAGCCCCAGCATTTT. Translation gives CASSYRAGQPQHF.